This T cell receptor (beta chain) was observed in a study of T cells after yellow fever vaccination. TCR cDNA was made by 5'RACE template switching, adding a universal primer site and UMIs. Each CDR3 protein gets one entry after TCRdb re-called the 5' RACE reads with MiXCR. Of over 45,000 distinct CDR3 sequences in the sample, approximately 6.1% were seen once. Study-wide findings and caveats: Although the secondary response was weaker, it peaked faster, at day 5 versus 15. Post-booster repertoires again held most primary-vaccination clones (96% CD4, 80% to 90% CD8).

This clonotype was seen only a few times. CDR3 size: 15 residues. Trimming stripped 5 bases from V and 4 bases from J, with 15 bases between. The sequence was obtained from a man aged 18 to 30 who received the YFV17D yellow fever vaccine. The J gene is TRBJ1-5, the V gene TRBV12-3 or TRBV12-4; no firm D call. Source: PBMCs, either bulk or a sorted T-cell subset (CD4+, CD8+, memory, or dextramer-sorted; not recorded which), taken on the day of the yellow fever booster vaccination. CDR3 in DNA: TGTGCCAGCAGTGAAGTAGGGAGAGGAAATCAGCCCCAGCATTTT. Its translation: CASSEVGRGNQPQHF.